One sample yielded the 25 T cell receptor beta chains listed below, sequenced in a study of technical replicates of blood from a few donors. Assay: immunoSEQ multiplex PCR; the TCRdb copy retains only in-frame clones and omits some. The table includes about 69,000 clones, 88% detected once. Input material: PBMCs. The receptor source for this set is a human donor in good health. Some clones in this sample may be carry-over from other donors' samples.

The J gene is TRBJ2-5, the V gene TRBV9; no firm D call. The CDR3 is made up of 16 amino acids. Germline loops: CDR1 SGDLS, CDR2 YYNGEE. V lost 0 bases to trimming and J lost 2 bases, with 14 bases between them. CDR3 coding DNA: TGTGCCAGCAGCGTAGAGGCTAGATTCGGGCAAGAGACCCAGTACTTC. It codes for CASSVEARFGQETQYF.

The chain is built from TRBV7-3 and TRBJ2-5; 9 nucleotides line up with TRBD1. Germline CDR1 SGHTA, CDR2 FQGTGA. This CDR3 is 15 amino acids long. Trimming took 6 bases from V and 4 from J; bases not matched to a gene: 9. DNA of the CDR3: TGTGCCAGCAGTTTTACAGGGGGCAAGGGAGAGACCCAGTACTTC. Protein: CASSFTGGKGETQYF.

The genes are TRBV4-1 and TRBJ1-6, with 8 positions matching TRBD1. V trimming: 3 bases; J trimming: 8 bases; junction bases outside the gene matches: 3. Germline V gene sequence: CDR1 MGHRA, CDR2 YSYEKL. This CDR3 spans 14 amino acids. The CDR3 here is CASSHLDRDSPLHF. Here the CDR3 DNA reads TGCGCCAGCAGCCACCTGGACAGGGATTCACCCCTCCACTTT.

DNA of the CDR3: TGTGCCTGGAGTTCCCTCCAAGAGACCCAGTACTTC. Translating it yields CAWSSLQETQYF. The J gene is TRBJ2-5, the V gene TRBV30; D not resolved. The CDR3 spans 12 residues. Germline CDR1 reads GTSNPN; CDR2 reads SVGIG (reference sequence). The V gene lost 2 bases and the J gene lost 1 base, with 5 bases spanning the gap.

This clone came up once. The chain carries TRBV6-6 and TRBJ1-2; 7 bases map to TRBD1. The germline V gene has CDR1 MNHNY and CDR2 SVGAGI (reference sequence). V lost 10 bases to trimming and J lost 6 bases; unmatched junction nucleotides: 5. The CDR3 sequence is 11 residues long. Here the CDR3 DNA reads TGTGCCATGAGACAGGGAGATGGCTACACCTTC. As protein: CAMRQGDGYTF.

The rearrangement uses TRBV5-6 and TRBJ1-6; TRBD1 might be the D (6 bases). Trimming stripped 0 bases from V and 5 bases from J, with 6 bases between. CDR1 SGHDT and CDR2 YYEEEE come from the germline V gene. The CDR3 runs to 14 residues. CDR3 DNA sequence: TGTGCCAGCAGCTTGGGACAGGATAATTCACCCCTCCACTTT. It specifies CASSLGQDNSPLHF.

The chain carries TRBV7-9 and TRBJ1-6; perhaps TRBD1 as D (6 bases). Trimming stripped 2 bases from V and 8 bases from J, with 13 bases between. Germline V gives CDR1 SEHNR, CDR2 FQNEAQ (reference sequence). The CDR3 runs to 15 residues. The CDR3 sequence is CASSLTQGRDSPLHF. The CDR3 bases are TGTGCCAGCAGCTTAACGCAGGGGCGGGATTCACCCCTCCACTTT.

This clone was counted between two and nine times. Other DNA sequences in the same sample also yield this CDR3. The chain links TRBV5-1 to TRBJ2-2; TRBD2 might be the D (5 bases). Germline CDR1 is SGHRS and CDR2 is YFSETQ. V gave up 4 bases and J gave up 1 base, with 17 bases separating them. The CDR3 runs to 17 residues. CDR3 in amino acids: CASSQKRTGGNTGELFF. In DNA, the CDR3 is TGCGCCAGCAGCCAAAAAAGGACCGGAGGGAACACCGGGGAGCTGTTTTTT.

V and J are TRBV30 and TRBJ1-6; D is undetermined. Trimming cost V 2 bases and J 9 bases, with 17 bases left between them. The CDR3 contains 15 residues. Germline-derived CDR1 and CDR2 are GTSNPN and SVGIG (reference sequence). The CDR3 nucleotides are TGTGCCTGGAGTCGCGTGAAGCGGGATACTTCACCCCTCCACTTT. This gives the protein CAWSRVKRDTSPLHF. Looking up the rest from reference TRBV30 and TRBJ1-6 gives the full variable domain: SQTIHQWPATLVQPVGSPLSLECTVEGTSNPNLYWYRQAAGRGLQLLFYSVGIGQISSEVPQNLSASRPQDRQFILSSKKLLLSDSGFYLCAWSRVKRDTSPLHFGNGTRLTVT.

The chain uses TRBV2 and TRBJ2-7; D remains unclear. The CDR3 contains 13 residues. CDR1 and CDR2 from the germline V gene are SNHLY and FYNNEI. Trimming took 7 bases from V and 2 from J, leaving 12 bases between them. CDR3 in DNA: TGTGCCAGCAAGGCGGAAGCAACCTACGAGCAGTACTTC. It codes for CASKAEATYEQYF.

V is TRBV11-2 and J is TRBJ1-1, with 8 bases that match TRBD1. The CDR3 has 12 amino acids. V lost 3 bases to trimming and J lost 8 bases; unmatched junction nucleotides: 2. Germline V gives CDR1 SGHAT, CDR2 FQNNGV. This CDR3 is CASSLTGAEAFF. The CDR3 DNA follows: TGTGCCAGCAGCTTGACAGGGGCCGAAGCTTTCTTT. Combining the CDR3 with reference TRBV11-2 and TRBJ1-1 gives the whole variable domain EAGVAQSPRYKIIEKRQSVAFWCNPISGHATLYWYQQILGQGPKLLIQFQNNGVVDDSQLPKDRFSAERLKGVDSTLKIQPAKLEDSAVYLCASSLTGAEAFFGQGTRLTVV.

This clone was picked up a small number of times. The chain recombines TRBV5-8 with TRBJ1-6; D gene ambiguous. CDR1 is SGHTS, CDR2 YDEGEE, per germline. This CDR3 is built from 13 residues. Trimming left V 5 bases short and J 7 bases short, with 10 bases between. This CDR3 reads CASRRERNSPLHF. The CDR3 DNA sequence: TGTGCCAGCAGGCGGGAAAGGAATTCACCCCTCCACTTT.

The genes are TRBV4-3 and TRBJ2-1; TRBD2 might be the D (6 bases). Germline CDR1 reads LGHNA; CDR2 reads YSLEER. This CDR3 contains 16 residues. V lost 2 bases, J lost 0 bases, and 11 bases lay in between. The CDR3 sequence: CASSQTVGGSYNEQFF. The CDR3 nucleotides are TGCGCCAGCAGCCAAACCGTCGGGGGCTCCTACAATGAGCAGTTCTTC.

The chain carries TRBV6-5 and TRBJ2-1; 11 positions match TRBD2. After removal of 6 bases from V and 3 bases from J, the junction contained 4 bases not matched to a gene. The CDR3 has 15 amino acids. Germline-derived CDR1 and CDR2 are MNHEY and SVGAGI. For the CDR3, the DNA is TGTGCCAGCAGCGCCCTAGCGGGAGGCTACAATGAGCAGTTCTTC. It codes for CASSALAGGYNEQFF.

The J gene is TRBJ2-7, the V gene TRBV19, with D possibly TRBD1 on 6 matching bases. V lost 5 bases and J 3 bases, leaving 14 bases between the germline ends. The CDR3 runs 14 residues. The germline gives CDR1 LNHDA, CDR2 SQIVND (reference sequence). For the CDR3, the DNA is TGTGCCAGTAGTTCCCCGACAGGAGTCTACGAGCAGTACTTC. Amino acid sequence: CASSSPTGVYEQYF.

The chain employs TRBV5-1 and TRBJ2-6; D may be TRBD2 (7 bases). V was trimmed by 1 base and J by 1 base, leaving 18 bases between them. Germline CDR1 SGHRS, CDR2 YFSETQ. The CDR3 totals 19 residues. DNA of the CDR3: TGCGCCAGCAGCTTGCTTCCGGTGGGGGGGCTGTCTGGGGCCAACGTCCTGACTTTC. Its protein is CASSLLPVGGLSGANVLTF.

The chain couples TRBV14 to TRBJ1-1, with D unclear. The germline gives CDR1 SGHDN, CDR2 FVKESK. The CDR3 has 14 residues. V was clipped by 7 bases and J by 5 bases, with 17 bases between them. The CDR3 DNA sequence: TGTGCCAGCAACAGCGGACTTTCAAGGACTGAAGCTTTCTTT. Amino acids: CASNSGLSRTEAFF.

V and J are TRBV14 and TRBJ1-2; TRBD1 is a possible D gene (6 bases). The V end was cut by 4 bases, the J end by 5 bases, with 17 bases between. CDR1 SGHDN and CDR2 FVKESK come from the germline V gene. The CDR3 contains 15 residues. Here the CDR3 reads CASSPFEGEWYGYTF. As DNA, the CDR3 is TGTGCCAGCAGCCCTTTCGAGGGGGAATGGTATGGCTACACCTTC.

J is TRBJ1-2 and V is TRBV6-1; D is perhaps TRBD1 (5 bases). The germline CDR1 and CDR2 sequences are MNHNS and SASEGT. CDR3 size: 13 residues. V lost 2 bases and J 8 bases, leaving 12 bases between the germline ends. CDR3 coding DNA: TGTGCCAGCAGTGAATCTAGGGGATGGGGCTACACCTTC. It translates to CASSESRGWGYTF.

V usage is TRBV4-3 and J usage is TRBJ1-3; the match to TRBD1 covers 7 bases. Germline CDR1 and CDR2: LGHNA and YSLEER. The CDR3 extends over 17 amino acids. V shed 1 base and J 2 bases; nucleotides not matched to a gene: 8. Here the CDR3 reads CASSQARQGRTGNTIYF. The CDR3, as DNA: TGCGCCAGCAGCCAAGCCCGACAGGGCCGGACTGGAAACACCATATATTTT.

The rearrangement links TRBV7-8 to TRBJ2-5, with TRBD2 matching 10 bases. This CDR3 region has 14 residues. V shed 7 bases, J shed 5 bases, and the junction held 7 bases outside the gene matches. CDR1 is SGHVS, CDR2 FQNEAQ, per germline. The CDR3 here is CASTSGGQSETQYF. CDR3 DNA: TGTGCCAGCACTAGCGGGGGTCAATCTGAGACCCAGTACTTC.

This rearrangement joins TRBV27 to TRBJ2-7, with unresolved D. Germline values: CDR1 MNHEY, CDR2 SMNVEV (reference sequence). The CDR3 is 13 residues long. Between the trimmed V and J ends, which lost 2 bases and 3 bases, there was a span of 8 bases. CDR3 amino acids: CASSLEVGYEQYF. In DNA form, the CDR3 reads TGTGCCAGCAGTTTAGAGGTGGGCTACGAGCAGTACTTC.

This sequence joins TRBV5-1 and TRBJ2-7; 9 nucleotides line up with TRBD2. The length of the CDR3 is 17 residues. The germline gives CDR1 SGHRS, CDR2 YFSETQ. The V gene end was trimmed by 4 bases and the J gene end by 0 bases; junction bases not matched to a gene: 11. In nucleotides, the CDR3 is TGCGCCAGCAGCATACAGCCGACTAGCGGTTACTCCTACGAGCAGTACTTC. Encoded protein: CASSIQPTSGYSYEQYF.

The chain is built from TRBV20-1 and TRBJ2-7; D is possibly TRBD2 (6 bases). The germline V and J ends were trimmed by 7 bases and 7 bases, with 14 bases remaining between them. Germline CDR1 and CDR2: DFQATT and SNEGSKA (reference sequence). CDR3 length equals 11 residues. The CDR3 DNA follows: TGCAGTGTGGTTGTCAGCGGGGAGCAGTACTTC. Its translation is CSVVVSGEQYF.

The gene calls are TRBV7-8 and TRBJ2-1; the D is unclear. CDR3 size: 13 residues. The V end was cut by 6 bases, the J end by 8 bases, with 14 bases between. Germline-derived CDR1 and CDR2 are SGHVS and FQNEAQ. The CDR3 here is CASSYDWRYEQFF. The CDR3 DNA is TGTGCCAGCAGTTACGACTGGCGGTATGAGCAGTTCTTC.